The clone carrying this T cell receptor beta chain was recorded a few times. Its antigen is not identified. The primer mix had 60 Vbeta and 13 Jbeta primers. The protocol was immunoSEQ multiplex PCR, while the TCRdb copy is restricted to in-frame clones and leaves out a portion. The sample carries around 150,000 clones, 70% recorded once. This entry comes from a study of cytomegalovirus exposure and HLA in healthy donors. General study points: Segments of the TCR beta V type were, in most cases, productive about 87% or about 30% of the time in an earlier analysis.

The V segment lost 5 bases and the J segment 3 bases; nucleotides outside the gene matches: 4. The CDR3 spans 14 residues. Germline lookup yields CDR1 MNHEY and CDR2 SVGAGI. This chain links TRBV6-5 with TRBJ1-3; TRBD1 matches at 7 bases. The sequence was obtained from a man younger than 30 in good health and CMV-seropositive. Sequenced: PBMCs. The CDR3 sequence is CASSIDRDGNTIYF. Here the CDR3 DNA reads TGTGCCAGCAGTATCGACAGGGATGGAAACACCATATATTTT.